This TCR beta chain emerged from a study of PD-L1 blockade in urothelial cancer. Background on the study: Blood analyses occurred 3 weeks (second dose) and 6 weeks post treatment start. Findings and limits, study-wide: Tumor-associated clones in the blood of durable-benefit patients grew more at 3 weeks.

Libraries were prepared by immunoSEQ multiplex PCR; TCRdb keeps only in-frame clonotypes and omits some of them. The table has fewer than 50,000 clones, 86% seen once; the top ten hold roughly a quarter. Time point defined: peripheral blood 6 weeks after treatment start. Between 1 and 8 samples, pretreatment and on-treatment, were given by each patient. A remark on this clone: No antigen is known for it.

J gave up 1 base and V 4 bases, and 3 bases lay outside the gene matches. Germline CDR1 is SGHTA and CDR2 is FQGNSA. This CDR3 is 14 amino acids long. The sample here was PBMCs, taken around atezolizumab (anti-PD-L1) treatment. The origin of this receptor is a man between 60 and 75 years old with urothelial cancer. V and J are TRBV7-2 and TRBJ1-1, with 7 positions matching TRBD1. This CDR3 reads CASSSGTENTEAFF. Written as DNA, the CDR3 is TGTGCCAGCAGCTCCGGGACAGAGAACACTGAAGCTTTCTTT. The variable domain in full, with the rest retrieved from reference TRBV7-2 and TRBJ1-1, is GAGVSQSPSNKVTEKGKDVELRCDPISGHTALYWYRQSLGQGLEFLIYFQGNSAPDKSGLPSDRFSAERTGGSVSTLTIQRTQQEDSAVYLCASSSGTENTEAFFGQGTRLTVV.